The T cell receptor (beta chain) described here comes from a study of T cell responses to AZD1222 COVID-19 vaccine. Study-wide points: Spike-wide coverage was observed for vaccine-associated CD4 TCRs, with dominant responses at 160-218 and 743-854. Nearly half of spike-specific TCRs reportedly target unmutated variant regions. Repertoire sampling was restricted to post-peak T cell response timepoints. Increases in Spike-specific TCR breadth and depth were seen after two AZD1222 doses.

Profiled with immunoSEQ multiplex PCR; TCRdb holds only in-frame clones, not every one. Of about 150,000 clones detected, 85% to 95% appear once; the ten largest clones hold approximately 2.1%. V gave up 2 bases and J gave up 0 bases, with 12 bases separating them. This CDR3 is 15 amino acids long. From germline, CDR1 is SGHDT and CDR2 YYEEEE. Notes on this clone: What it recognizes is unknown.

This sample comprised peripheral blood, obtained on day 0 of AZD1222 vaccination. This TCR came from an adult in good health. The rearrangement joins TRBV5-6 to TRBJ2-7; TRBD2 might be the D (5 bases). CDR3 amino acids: CASSFLFRDSYEQYF. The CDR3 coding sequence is TGTGCCAGCAGCTTTTTATTCCGGGACTCCTACGAGCAGTACTTC. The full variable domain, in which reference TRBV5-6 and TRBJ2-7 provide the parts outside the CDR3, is DAGVTQSPTHLIKTRGQQVTLRCSPKSGHDTVSWYQQALGQGPQFIFQYYEEEERQRGNFPDRFSGHQFPNYSSELNVNALLLGDSALYLCASSFLFRDSYEQYFGPGTRLTVT.